This record concerns one T cell receptor (beta chain) sequence. It lacks a known antigen. No much larger clone is present one base from it, and per-base qualities are unavailable. The library was prepared using the immunoSEQ multiplex PCR assay. To provide template for TCR sequencing, every sample had RNA extracted and reverse transcribed into cDNA. SuperScript III was used to make first-strand cDNA, primed with a 2:1 mix of oligo-dT and random hexamers. A synthetic immune receptor repertoire was used to gauge amplification bias, and whatever bias remained was removed computationally. On the authors' methods: Raw reads were preprocessed to remove errors, and CDR3 was defined by IMGT conventions from the conserved cysteine to phenylalanine. To get clonality, Shannon entropy was normalized by log2 of the number of productive unique TCRs and the result was subtracted from 1. CD4 or CD8 identity of scalp clones was inferred by cross-referencing scalp TCRbeta sequences with sorted blood CD4 and CD8 repertoires. TCRdb carries this immuneACCESS record with in-frame sequences only. Its versions omit some clonotypes, under half of them owing to an unresolved V gene in the studies checked, with the rest unexplained. That table is the source of V, J and clone size, and D and trimming were worked out from the DNA. The sample profile shows roughly 200,000 clones; about three fifths of them were found once. The top ten hold 3.3% of the sample.

The CDR3 sequence holds 14 residues, the cysteine and phenylalanine included. The retained sequence is limited to the CDR3, 42 bases, with the frame set at the first base. From a lookup of the germline V gene, CDR1 and CDR2 are SGHTA and FQGNSA. V is clipped by 7 bases and J by 7 bases, and the sequence between their germline boundaries is 19 bases long. The data are from a study of CD8+ T cells in alopecia areata (dated by TCRdb to 2016 to 2019). General notes on the study: The treated patients, all with moderate-to-severe alopecia areata, were enrolled in an open-label pilot trial of oral tofacitinib given at 5 to 10 mg twice daily. In treated patients, disease severity was measured using the SALT score, which gives the percentage of scalp surface area affected. Biopsies were taken from tofacitinib-treated patients at baseline and again at 4 and 24 weeks into treatment, and several of those patients also had a later scalp biopsy. In both human patients and the C3H/HeJ mouse model, the study applied high-throughput TCRbeta sequencing to look at T cell clonal expansion in alopecia areata. In humans, TCRbeta sequencing was performed on scalp tissue and on sorted CD4+ and CD8+ peripheral blood T cells from healthy controls and from patients with patchy or totalis/universalis alopecia areata. Clonality in the scalp was compared among normal scalp (n=4), patchy alopecia areata scalp (n=8), and alopecia totalis/universalis scalp (n=8). Tofacitinib was administered for 6 to 18 months, and 6 months of follow-up off drug were then conducted to assess delayed response and recurrence. TCRbeta CDR3 regions were amplified by immunoSEQ multiplex PCR with 35 Vbeta forward and 13 Jbeta reverse primers. RNA was extracted with the PAXgene miRNA kit for fixed scalp, the miRNeasy kit for PBMCs, and the RNeasy kit for mouse skin.

According to the study, the label for this sample's time point signals: about 4 weeks on oral tofacitinib. Explained via the paper, the treatment or condition label denotes: oral pan-JAK inhibitor, 5-10 mg twice daily. Lesional scalp punch biopsies and peripheral blood were collected from alopecia areata patients. PBMCs were separated by density centrifugation and stained for CD3, CD4 and CD8, after which CD4+ and CD8+ T cells were sorted on a FACSAria. Overall results and qualifications from the work: Because the treated cohort was small and had only one nonresponder, larger studies are needed to examine links between baseline CD8+ expansion and response. Unlike mouse skin, which is dominated by gammadelta T cells, normal human skin has resident alphabeta T cells that are also sequenced, and this complicates analysis of the scalp TCR repertoire. Many expanded lesional clones persisted in scalp and blood during tofacitinib treatment, which may partly explain relapse after stopping treatment. Shared TCR sequences between patients were less evident than in mice, which may be partly attributable to HLA diversity in the patient population. With tofacitinib, both scalp clonality and the number of expanded CD8+ clones among the top 100 scalp clones went down significantly. Lesional scalp, especially in alopecia totalis/universalis, showed higher clonality and more expanded CD8+ clones than normal scalp, suggesting antigenic drive.

The chain is assembled from TRBV7-2 and TRBJ2-5; 7 matching bases give a weak D call of TRBD2. This clonotype was obtained from a human donor with alopecia areata. The sequences come from CD4+ T cells sorted from blood, collected at week 4, from a patient treated with tofacitinib. The sequenced DNA is TGTGCCAGCACCTCAGGGGCGGGGGCGGTGACCCAGTACTTC. Its protein reads: CASTSGAGAVTQYF. With the portions outside the CDR3 filled from the reference TRBV7-2 and TRBJ2-5 genes, the complete variable region becomes GAGVSQSPSNKVTEKGKDVELRCDPISGHTALYWYRQSLGQGLEFLIYFQGNSAPDKSGLPSDRFSAERTGGSVSTLTIQRTQQEDSAVYLCASTSGAGAVTQYFGPGTRLLVL.